The sequence of this T cell receptor (beta chain) was determined in a study of blood T cell repertoires in COVID-19. This clone is a singleton in its sample. Germline values: CDR1 SGHVS, CDR2 FQNEAQ. This CDR3 is 17 amino acids long. Trimming removed 5 bases at V and 5 bases at J, with 21 bases between. This table comes from immunoSEQ multiplex PCR, and its TCRdb copy is limited to in-frame clones, with some not included. Of around 20,000 clones listed, 75% to 85% are singletons. The source material was peripheral blood. The chain couples TRBV7-8 to TRBJ2-2; possible D gene TRBD1, 6 bases. This sequence originates from a man aged 80 or over with acute or convalescent COVID-19. DNA for the CDR3: TGTGCCAGCAGCATGGGCCAGGGGATTGTAAGGACCGGGGAGCTGTTTTTT. As protein: CASSMGQGIVRTGELFF. Full variable domain (rest looked up from reference TRBV7-8 and TRBJ2-2): GAGVSQSPRYKVAKRGQDVALRCDPISGHVSLFWYQQALGQGPEFLTYFQNEAQLDKSGLPSDRFFAERPEGSVSTLKIQRTQQEDSAVYLCASSMGQGIVRTGELFFGEGSRLTVL.